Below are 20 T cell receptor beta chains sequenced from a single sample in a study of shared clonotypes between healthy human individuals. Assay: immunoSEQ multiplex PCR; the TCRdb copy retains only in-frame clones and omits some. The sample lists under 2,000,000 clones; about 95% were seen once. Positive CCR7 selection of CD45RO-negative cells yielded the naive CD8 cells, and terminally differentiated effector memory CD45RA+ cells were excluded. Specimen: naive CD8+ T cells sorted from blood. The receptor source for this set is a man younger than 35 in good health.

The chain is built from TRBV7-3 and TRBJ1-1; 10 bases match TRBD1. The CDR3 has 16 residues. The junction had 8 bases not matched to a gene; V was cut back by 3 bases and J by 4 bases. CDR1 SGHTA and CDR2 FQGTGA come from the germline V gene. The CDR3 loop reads CASSFLGQGFGTEAFF. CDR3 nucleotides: TGTGCCAGCAGCTTTTTGGGACAGGGGTTCGGCACTGAAGCTTTCTTT. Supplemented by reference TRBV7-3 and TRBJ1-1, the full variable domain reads GAGVSQTPSNKVTEKGKYVELRCDPISGHTALYWYRQSLGQGPEFLIYFQGTGAADDSGLPNDRFFAVRPEGSVSTLKIQRTERGDSAVYLCASSFLGQGFGTEAFFGQGTRLTVV.

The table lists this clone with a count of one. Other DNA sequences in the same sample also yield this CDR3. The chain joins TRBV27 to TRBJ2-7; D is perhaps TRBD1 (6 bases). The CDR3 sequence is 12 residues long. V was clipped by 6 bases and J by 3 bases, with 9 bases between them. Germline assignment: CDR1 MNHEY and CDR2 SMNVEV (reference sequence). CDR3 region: CASSPTGYEQYF. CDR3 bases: TGTGCCAGCAGCCCGACAGGCTACGAGCAGTACTTC.

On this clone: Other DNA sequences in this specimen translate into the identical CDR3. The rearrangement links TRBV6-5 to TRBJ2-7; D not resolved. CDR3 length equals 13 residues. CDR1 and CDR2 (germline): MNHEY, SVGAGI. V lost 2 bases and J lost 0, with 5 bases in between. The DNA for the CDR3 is TGTGCCAGCAGTTACAAGGGCTCCTACGAGCAGTACTTC. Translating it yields CASSYKGSYEQYF.

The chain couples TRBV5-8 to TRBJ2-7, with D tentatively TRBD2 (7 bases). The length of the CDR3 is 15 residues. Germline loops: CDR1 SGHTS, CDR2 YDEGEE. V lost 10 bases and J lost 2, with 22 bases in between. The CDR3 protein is CAFPICGGEAYEQYF. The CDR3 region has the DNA TGTGCCTTTCCGATCTGCGGGGGCGAAGCCTACGAGCAGTACTTC.

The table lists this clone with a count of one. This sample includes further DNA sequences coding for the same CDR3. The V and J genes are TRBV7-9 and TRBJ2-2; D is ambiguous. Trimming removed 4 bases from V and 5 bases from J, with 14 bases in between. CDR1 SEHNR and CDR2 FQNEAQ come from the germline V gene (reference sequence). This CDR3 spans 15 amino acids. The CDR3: CASSSGQADTGELFF. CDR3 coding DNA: TGTGCCAGCAGCTCCGGCCAGGCGGATACCGGGGAGCTGTTTTTT.

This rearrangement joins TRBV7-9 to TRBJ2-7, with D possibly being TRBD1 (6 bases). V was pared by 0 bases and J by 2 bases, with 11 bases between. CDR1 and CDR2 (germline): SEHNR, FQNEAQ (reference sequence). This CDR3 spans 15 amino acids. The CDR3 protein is CASSLADSGAYEQYF. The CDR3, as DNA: TGTGCCAGCAGCTTAGCGGACAGTGGGGCCTACGAGCAGTACTTC.

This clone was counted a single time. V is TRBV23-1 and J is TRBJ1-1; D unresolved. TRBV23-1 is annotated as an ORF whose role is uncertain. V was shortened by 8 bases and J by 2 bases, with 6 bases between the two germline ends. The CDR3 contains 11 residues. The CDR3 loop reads CASLYNTEAFF. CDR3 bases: TGCGCCAGCCTCTACAACACTGAAGCTTTCTTT.

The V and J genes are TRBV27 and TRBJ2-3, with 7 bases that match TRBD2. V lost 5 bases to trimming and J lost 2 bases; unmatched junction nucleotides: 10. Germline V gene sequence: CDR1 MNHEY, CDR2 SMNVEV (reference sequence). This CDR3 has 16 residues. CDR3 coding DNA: TGTGCCAGCAGTGCCCGGACTAGAGCGTACACAGATACGCAGTATTTT. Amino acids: CASSARTRAYTDTQYF.

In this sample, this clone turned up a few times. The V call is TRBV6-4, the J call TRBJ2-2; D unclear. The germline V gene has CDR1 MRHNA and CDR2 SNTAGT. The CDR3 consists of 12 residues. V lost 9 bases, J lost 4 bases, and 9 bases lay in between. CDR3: CARWLTTGELFF. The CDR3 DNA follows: TGTGCCAGATGGTTAACCACCGGGGAGCTGTTTTTT.

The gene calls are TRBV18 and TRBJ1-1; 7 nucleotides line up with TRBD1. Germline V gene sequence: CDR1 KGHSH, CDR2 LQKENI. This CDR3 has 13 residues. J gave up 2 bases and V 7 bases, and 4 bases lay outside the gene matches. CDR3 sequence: CASCDRANTEAFF. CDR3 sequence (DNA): TGTGCCAGCTGCGACAGGGCTAACACTGAAGCTTTCTTT.

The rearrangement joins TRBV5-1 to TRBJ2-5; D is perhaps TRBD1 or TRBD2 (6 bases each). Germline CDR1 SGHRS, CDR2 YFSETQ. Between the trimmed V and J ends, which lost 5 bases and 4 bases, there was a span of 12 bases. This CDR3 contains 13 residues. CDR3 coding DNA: TGCGCCAGCAGTGGGGGGCCTCGAGAGACCCAGTACTTC. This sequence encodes CASSGGPRETQYF.

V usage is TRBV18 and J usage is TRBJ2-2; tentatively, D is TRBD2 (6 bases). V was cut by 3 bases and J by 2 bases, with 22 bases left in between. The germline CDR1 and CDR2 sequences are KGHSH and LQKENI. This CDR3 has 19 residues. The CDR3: CASSPAKYAGGPNTGELFF. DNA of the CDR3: TGTGCCAGCTCACCGGCAAAGTATGCAGGAGGGCCTAACACCGGGGAGCTGTTTTTT.

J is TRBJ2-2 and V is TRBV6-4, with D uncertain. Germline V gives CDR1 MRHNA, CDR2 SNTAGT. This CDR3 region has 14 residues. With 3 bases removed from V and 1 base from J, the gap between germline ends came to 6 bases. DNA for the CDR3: TGTGCCAGCAGTGAGGGGAAGAACACCGGGGAGCTGTTTTTT. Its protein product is CASSEGKNTGELFF.

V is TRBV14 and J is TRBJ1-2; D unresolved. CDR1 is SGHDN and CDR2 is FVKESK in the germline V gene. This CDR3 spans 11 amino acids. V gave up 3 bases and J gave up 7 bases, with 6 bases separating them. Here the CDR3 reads CASSHLIGYTF. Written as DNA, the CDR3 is TGTGCCAGCAGCCACCTAATTGGCTACACCTTC.

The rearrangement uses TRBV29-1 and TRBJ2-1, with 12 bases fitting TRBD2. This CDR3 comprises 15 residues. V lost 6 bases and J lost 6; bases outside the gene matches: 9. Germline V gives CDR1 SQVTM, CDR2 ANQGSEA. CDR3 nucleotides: TGCAGCGTGGAAAGGACTAGCGGGACCTCCAATGAGCAGTTCTTC. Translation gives CSVERTSGTSNEQFF.

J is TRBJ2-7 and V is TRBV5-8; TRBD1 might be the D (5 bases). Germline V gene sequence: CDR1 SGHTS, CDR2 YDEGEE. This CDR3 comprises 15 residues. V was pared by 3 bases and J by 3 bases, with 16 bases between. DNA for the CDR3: TGTGCCAGCAGCTCAGGCCCCGACAGTCTCTACGAGCAGTACTTC. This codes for CASSSGPDSLYEQYF.

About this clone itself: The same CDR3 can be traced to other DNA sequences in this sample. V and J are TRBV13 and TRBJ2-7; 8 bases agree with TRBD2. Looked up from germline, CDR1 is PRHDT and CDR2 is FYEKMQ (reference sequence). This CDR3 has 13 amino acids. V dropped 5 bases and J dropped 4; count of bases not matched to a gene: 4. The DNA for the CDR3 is TGTGCCAGCAGCGCGGGACTAGGGTACGAGCAGTACTTC. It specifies CASSAGLGYEQYF. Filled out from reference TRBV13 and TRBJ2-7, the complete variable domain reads AAGVIQSPRHLIKEKRETATLKCYPIPRHDTVYWYQQGPGQDPQFLISFYEKMQSDKGSIPDRFSAQQFSDYHSELNMSSLELGDSALYFCASSAGLGYEQYFGPGTRLTVT.

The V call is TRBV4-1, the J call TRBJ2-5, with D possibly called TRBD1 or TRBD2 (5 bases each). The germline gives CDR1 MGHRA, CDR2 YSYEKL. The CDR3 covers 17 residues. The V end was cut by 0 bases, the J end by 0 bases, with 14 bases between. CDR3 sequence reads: CASSQEWDDSYQETQYF. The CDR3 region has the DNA TGCGCCAGCAGCCAAGAGTGGGACGACTCTTACCAAGAGACCCAGTACTTC.

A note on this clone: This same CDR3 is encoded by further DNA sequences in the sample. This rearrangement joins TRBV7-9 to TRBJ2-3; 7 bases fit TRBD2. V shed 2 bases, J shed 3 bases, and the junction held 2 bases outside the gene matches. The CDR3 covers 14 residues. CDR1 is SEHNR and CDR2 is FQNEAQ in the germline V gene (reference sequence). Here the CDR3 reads CASSLPAGTDTQYF. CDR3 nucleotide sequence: TGTGCCAGCAGCTTACCAGCGGGGACAGATACGCAGTATTTT.

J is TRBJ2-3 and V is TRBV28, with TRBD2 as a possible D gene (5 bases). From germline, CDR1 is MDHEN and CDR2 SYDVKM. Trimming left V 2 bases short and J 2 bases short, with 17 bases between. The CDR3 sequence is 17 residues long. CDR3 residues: CASSLTSEGRNTDTQYF. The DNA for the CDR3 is TGTGCCAGCAGTTTAACTTCAGAGGGCAGAAACACAGATACGCAGTATTTT.